This note documents a single TCR beta chain sequence. Its target is unknown. The data belong to a study of chemoradiotherapy in HPV16-positive cancers. Broader study findings: Non-HPV-specific T cells did not expand in tumors during treatment, whereas candidate HPV-specific clones and E7-related motifs did. Better recurrence-free survival went with HPV-responsive T-cell expansion in HPV16-positive patients.

Over chemoradiotherapy, repertoires were sampled more than once. The V gene's germline CDR1 is WSHSY and CDR2 SAAADI. V lost 7 bases and J lost 8, with 9 bases in between. The length of the CDR3 is 12 residues. Sequenced by immunoSEQ multiplex PCR; TCRdb stores in-frame clones only, minus some. This table has 40,000 to 65,000 clones, over 85% appearing once. The specimen comprised blood, sampled from a patient who underwent chemoradiotherapy. The origin of this receptor is a human donor with HPV-associated anogenital cancer. The chain links TRBV10-2 to TRBJ1-6; unclear D gene. The CDR3 region is CASKQADSPLHF. As DNA, the CDR3 is TGCGCCAGCAAGCAGGCCGATTCACCCCTCCACTTT.